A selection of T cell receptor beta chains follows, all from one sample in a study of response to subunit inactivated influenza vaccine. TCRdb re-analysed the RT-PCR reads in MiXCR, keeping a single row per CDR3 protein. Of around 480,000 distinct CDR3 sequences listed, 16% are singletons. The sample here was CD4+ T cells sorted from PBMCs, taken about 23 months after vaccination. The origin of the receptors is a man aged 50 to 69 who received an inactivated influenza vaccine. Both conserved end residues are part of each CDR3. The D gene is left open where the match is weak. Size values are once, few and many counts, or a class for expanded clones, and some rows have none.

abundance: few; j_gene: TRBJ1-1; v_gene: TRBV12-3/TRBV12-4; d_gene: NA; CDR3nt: TGTGCCAGCAGCCCCCTCTGGGTGAACACTGAAGCTTTCTTT; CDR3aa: CASSPLWVNTEAFF
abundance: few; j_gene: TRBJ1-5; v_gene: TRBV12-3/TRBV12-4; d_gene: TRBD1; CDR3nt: TGTGCCAGCAGCCGGGACAGGGGGGAGATTATCAATCAGCCCCAGCATTTT; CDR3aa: CASSRDRGEIINQPQHF
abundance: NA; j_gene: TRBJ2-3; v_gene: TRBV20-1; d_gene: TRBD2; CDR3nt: TGCAGTGCTAGAGTTGGTAGCGGGGGATTAGATACGCAGTATTTT; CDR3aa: CSARVGSGGLDTQYF
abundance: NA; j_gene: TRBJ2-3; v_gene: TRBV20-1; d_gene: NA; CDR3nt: TGCAGTGCTAGTCTCCGGGACGCTACGCAGTATTTT; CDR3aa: CSASLRDATQYF
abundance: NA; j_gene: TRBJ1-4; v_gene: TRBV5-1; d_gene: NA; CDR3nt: TGCGCCAGCAGCAAGGACAAGTTTGAAAAACTGTTTTTT; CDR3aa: CASSKDKFEKLFF
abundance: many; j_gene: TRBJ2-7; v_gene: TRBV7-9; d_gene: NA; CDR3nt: TGTGCCAGCAGCTTAGTGGGGGACGGCACCTACGAGCAGTACTTC; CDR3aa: CASSLVGDGTYEQYF
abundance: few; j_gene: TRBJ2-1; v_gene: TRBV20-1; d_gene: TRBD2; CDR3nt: TGCAGTGCTCCCCCAGGGATTCGTCTAGCGGGAAACAATGAGCAGTTCTTC; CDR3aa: CSAPPGIRLAGNNEQFF
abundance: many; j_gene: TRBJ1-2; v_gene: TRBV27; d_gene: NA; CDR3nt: TGTGCCAGCAGTCCAGGACTGAGCCGCTATGGCTACACCTTC; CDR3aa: CASSPGLSRYGYTF
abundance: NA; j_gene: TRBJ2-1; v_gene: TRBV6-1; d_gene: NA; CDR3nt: TGTGCCAGTGACCCGGGTAGGGGGAGCTCCTACAATGAGCAGTTCTTC; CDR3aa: CASDPGRGSSYNEQFF
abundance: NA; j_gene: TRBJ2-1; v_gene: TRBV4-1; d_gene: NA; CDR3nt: TGCGCCAGCAGCGAAGGGGGACTATACAATGAGCAGTTCTTC; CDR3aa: CASSEGGLYNEQFF
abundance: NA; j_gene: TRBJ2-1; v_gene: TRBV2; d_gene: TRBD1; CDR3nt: TGTGCCAGCAGTGAACAGGGGGCCCTGGATGAGCAGTTCTTC; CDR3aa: CASSEQGALDEQFF
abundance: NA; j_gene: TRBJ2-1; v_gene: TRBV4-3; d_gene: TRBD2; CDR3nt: TGCGCCAGCAGCCAAGAGTCGGGACTAGCGGGATCCTACAATGAGCAGTTCTTC; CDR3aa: CASSQESGLAGSYNEQFF
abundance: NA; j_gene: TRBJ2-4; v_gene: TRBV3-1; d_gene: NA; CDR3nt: TGTGCCAGCAGCCAAGAGGCTTTGCGTCCGCACAAAAACATTCAGTACTTC; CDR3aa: CASSQEALRPHKNIQYF
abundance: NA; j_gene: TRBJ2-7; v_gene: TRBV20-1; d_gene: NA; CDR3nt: TGCAGTGCTCACGTGGGGGTTTACGAGCAGTACTTC; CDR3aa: CSAHVGVYEQYF
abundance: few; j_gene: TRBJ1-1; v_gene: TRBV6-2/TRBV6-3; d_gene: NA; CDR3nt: TGTGCCAGCAGCCCCCCACGGGAGAACACTGAAGCTTTCTTT; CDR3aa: CASSPPRENTEAFF
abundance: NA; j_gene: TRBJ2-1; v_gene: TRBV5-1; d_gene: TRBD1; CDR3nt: TGCGCCAGCAGGCCAGGGGGCCTTTACAATGAGCAGTTCTTC; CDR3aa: CASRPGGLYNEQFF
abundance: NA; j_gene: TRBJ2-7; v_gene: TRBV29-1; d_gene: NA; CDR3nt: TGCAGCGTTAGAGTAAACTCCTACGAGCAGTACTTC; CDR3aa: CSVRVNSYEQYF
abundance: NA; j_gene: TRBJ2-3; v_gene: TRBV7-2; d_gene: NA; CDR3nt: TGTGCCAGCAGCTTAGCCGCGAGGGGGGACACAGACACGCAGTATTTT; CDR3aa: CASSLAARGDTDTQYF
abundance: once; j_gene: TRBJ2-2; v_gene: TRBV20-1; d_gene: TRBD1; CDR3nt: TGCAGTGCTCAGACAGGGGGAAAAATAACCGGGGAGCTGTTTTTT; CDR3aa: CSAQTGGKITGELFF
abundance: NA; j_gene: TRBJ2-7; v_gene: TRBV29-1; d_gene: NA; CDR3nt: TGCAGCGTTGGGGGTAGCCAACTCTACGAGCAGTACTTC; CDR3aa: CSVGGSQLYEQYF
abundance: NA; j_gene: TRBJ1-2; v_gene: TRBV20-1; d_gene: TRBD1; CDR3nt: TGCAGTGCTAGAGCTTCAGGGGGCGACTATGGCTACACCTTC; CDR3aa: CSARASGGDYGYTF
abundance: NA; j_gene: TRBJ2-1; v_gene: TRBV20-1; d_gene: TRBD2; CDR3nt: TGCAGTGCTATCTCACTAGCGGGAGTCTACAATGAGCAGTTCTTC; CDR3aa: CSAISLAGVYNEQFF
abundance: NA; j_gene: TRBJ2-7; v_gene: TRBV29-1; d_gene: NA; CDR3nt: TGCAGCACCTTAACGGAGGGCGGCGAGCAGTACTTC; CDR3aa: CSTLTEGGEQYF
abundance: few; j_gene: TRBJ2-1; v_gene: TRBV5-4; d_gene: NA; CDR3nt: TGTGCCAGCACCAGGACTGGCTACAATGAGCAGTTCTTC; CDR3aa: CASTRTGYNEQFF
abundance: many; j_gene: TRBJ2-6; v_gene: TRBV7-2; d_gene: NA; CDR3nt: TGTGCCAGCAGCAGGGGCTCTGGGGCCAACGTCCTGACTTTC; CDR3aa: CASSRGSGANVLTF
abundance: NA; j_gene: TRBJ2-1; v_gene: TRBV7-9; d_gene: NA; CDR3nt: TGTGCCAGCAGCCCCAGGAGGGATCCCCACAATGAGCAGTTCTTC; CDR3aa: CASSPRRDPHNEQFF
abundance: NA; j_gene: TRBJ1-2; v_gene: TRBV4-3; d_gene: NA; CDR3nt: TGCGCCAGCAGCCCGCGGGACTACTATGGCTACACCTTC; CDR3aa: CASSPRDYYGYTF
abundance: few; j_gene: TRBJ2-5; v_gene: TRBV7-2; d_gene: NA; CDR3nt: TGTGCCAGCAGCTTAGCGGTCAGACTTGAGCGGGAGACCCAGTACTTC; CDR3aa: CASSLAVRLERETQYF
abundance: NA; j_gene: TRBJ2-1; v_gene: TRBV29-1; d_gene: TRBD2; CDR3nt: TGCAGCGTCGTGGGAGGGCCACTGTCGAATGAGCAGTTCTTC; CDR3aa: CSVVGGPLSNEQFF